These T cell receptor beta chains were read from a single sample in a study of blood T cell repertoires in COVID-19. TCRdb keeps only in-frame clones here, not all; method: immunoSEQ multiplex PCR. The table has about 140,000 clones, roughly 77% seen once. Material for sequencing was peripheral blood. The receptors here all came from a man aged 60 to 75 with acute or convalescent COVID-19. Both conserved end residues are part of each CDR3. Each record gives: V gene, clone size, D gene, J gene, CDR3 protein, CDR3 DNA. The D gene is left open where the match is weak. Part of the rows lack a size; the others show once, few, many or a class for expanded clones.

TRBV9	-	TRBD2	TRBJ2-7	CASSVGVGTSDEQYF	TGTGCCAGCAGCGTAGGGGTGGGGACTAGCGACGAGCAGTACTTC
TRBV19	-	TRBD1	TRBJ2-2	CASKRGQGAWWLFF	TGTGCCAGTAAAAGGGGACAGGGGGCTTGGTGGCTGTTTTTT
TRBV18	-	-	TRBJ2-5	CASSPPGLIQETQYF	TGTGCCAGCTCACCACCGGGACTTATCCAAGAGACCCAGTACTTC
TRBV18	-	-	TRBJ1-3	CASSQQGSISGNTIYF	TGTGCCAGCTCACAACAGGGCTCTATCTCTGGAAACACCATATATTTT
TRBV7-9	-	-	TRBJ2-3	CASSLARPDTQYF	TGTGCCAGCAGCTTGGCGCGGCCAGATACGCAGTATTTT
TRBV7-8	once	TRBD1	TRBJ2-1	CASSRGPRGLSSYNEQFF	TGTGCCAGCAGCCGGGGCCCCAGGGGGCTAAGCTCCTACAATGAGCAGTTCTTC
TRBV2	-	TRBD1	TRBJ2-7	CASKAQQNPGQALF	TGTGCCAGCAAAGCCCAGCAGAACCCGGGACAGGCCCTCTTC
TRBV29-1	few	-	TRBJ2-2	CSVVIPNTGELFF	TGCAGCGTTGTTATCCCGAACACCGGGGAGCTGTTTTTT
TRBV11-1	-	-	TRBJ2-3	CASRPDTRTDTQYF	TGTGCCAGCAGACCTGACACCCGCACAGATACGCAGTATTTT
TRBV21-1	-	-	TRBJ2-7	CASNWYPSAYEQYF	TGTGCCAGCAATTGGTACCCCTCGGCCTACGAGCAGTACTTC
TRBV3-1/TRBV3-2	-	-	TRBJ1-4	CAGQRGPTNEKLFF	TGTGCCGGACAAAGGGGTCCAACTAATGAAAAACTGTTTTTT
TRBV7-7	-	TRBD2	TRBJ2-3	CASSLVAPSGRTTDTQYF	TGTGCTAGCAGCTTAGTGGCCCCTAGCGGGAGAACTACAGATACGCAGTATTTT
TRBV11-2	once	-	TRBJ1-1	CASSLQGVQGMVAFF	TGTGCCAGCAGCTTACAGGGCGTTCAGGGGATGGTGGCTTTCTTT
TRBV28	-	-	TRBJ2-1	CASSPLADPYNEQFF	TGTGCCAGCAGCCCCCTAGCCGACCCCTACAATGAGCAGTTCTTC
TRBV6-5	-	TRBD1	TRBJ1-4	CASTLSGGYEKLFF	TGTGCCAGCACGTTGTCAGGGGGCTATGAAAAACTGTTTTTT
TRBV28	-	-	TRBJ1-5	CASSLTGQPQHF	TGTGCCAGCAGTTTAACTGGTCAGCCCCAGCATTTT
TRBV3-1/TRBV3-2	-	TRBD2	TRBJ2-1	CASSQVRLAGVGAYNEQFF	TGTGCCAGCAGCCAAGTGAGACTAGCGGGAGTTGGAGCCTACAATGAGCAGTTCTTC
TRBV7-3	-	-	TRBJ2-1	CASSLVGGVDNEQFF	TGTGCCAGCAGCTTAGTCGGCGGAGTGGACAATGAGCAGTTCTTC